This TCR beta chain was identified in a study of brain metastases from non-small cell lung cancer. Profiled with immunoSEQ multiplex PCR; TCRdb holds only in-frame clones, not every one. Among over 2,500 clones listed, more than 80% were seen once. The length of the CDR3 is 17 residues. Trimming removed 4 bases from V and 4 bases from J; junction bases left unmatched: 13. Per germline, CDR1 SGHNT and CDR2 YYREEE (reference sequence). The source is a donor aged 40 or older with non-small cell lung cancer. The rearrangement links TRBV5-4 to TRBJ2-3, with 9 bases identical to TRBD2. The source material was tissue from a brain metastasis. The CDR3 here is CASSGDGSGGPPDTQYF. In DNA form, the CDR3 reads TGTGCCAGCAGCGGGGACGGAAGCGGGGGGCCGCCAGATACGCAGTATTTT.